This T cell receptor (beta chain) stems from a study of kidney transplant recipient with SARS-CoV-2 infection. Using its own MiXCR run on the reads, TCRdb lists one record per CDR3 protein. Of 200,000 to 300,000 distinct CDR3 sequences detected, around 26% appear once; the ten largest clones hold around 7.8%. Germline V gives CDR1 LGHDT, CDR2 YNNKEL (reference sequence). This CDR3 is 18 amino acids long. V lost 5 bases and J 5 bases, leaving 24 bases between the germline ends. This material consisted of a blood sample, taken at baseline and between days 110 and 120 from a kidney transplant recipient. The sequence derives from a male patient younger than 45 who had COVID-19 and was a kidney transplant recipient. Some T cells may trace back to the graft donor. The genes are TRBV3-1 and TRBJ2-2; D might be TRBD2 (5 bases). CDR3 region: CASSSSIPISGLTGELFF. As DNA, the CDR3 is TGTGCCAGCAGCTCTAGCATTCCCATTTCAGGCTTGACCGGGGAGCTGTTTTTT. The variable domain in full, with the rest retrieved from reference TRBV3-1 and TRBJ2-2, is DTAVSQTPKYLVTQMGNDKSIKCEQNLGHDTMYWYKQDSKKFLKIMFSYNNKELIINETVPNRFSPKSPDKAHLNLHINSLELGDSAVYFCASSSSIPISGLTGELFFGEGSRLTVL.